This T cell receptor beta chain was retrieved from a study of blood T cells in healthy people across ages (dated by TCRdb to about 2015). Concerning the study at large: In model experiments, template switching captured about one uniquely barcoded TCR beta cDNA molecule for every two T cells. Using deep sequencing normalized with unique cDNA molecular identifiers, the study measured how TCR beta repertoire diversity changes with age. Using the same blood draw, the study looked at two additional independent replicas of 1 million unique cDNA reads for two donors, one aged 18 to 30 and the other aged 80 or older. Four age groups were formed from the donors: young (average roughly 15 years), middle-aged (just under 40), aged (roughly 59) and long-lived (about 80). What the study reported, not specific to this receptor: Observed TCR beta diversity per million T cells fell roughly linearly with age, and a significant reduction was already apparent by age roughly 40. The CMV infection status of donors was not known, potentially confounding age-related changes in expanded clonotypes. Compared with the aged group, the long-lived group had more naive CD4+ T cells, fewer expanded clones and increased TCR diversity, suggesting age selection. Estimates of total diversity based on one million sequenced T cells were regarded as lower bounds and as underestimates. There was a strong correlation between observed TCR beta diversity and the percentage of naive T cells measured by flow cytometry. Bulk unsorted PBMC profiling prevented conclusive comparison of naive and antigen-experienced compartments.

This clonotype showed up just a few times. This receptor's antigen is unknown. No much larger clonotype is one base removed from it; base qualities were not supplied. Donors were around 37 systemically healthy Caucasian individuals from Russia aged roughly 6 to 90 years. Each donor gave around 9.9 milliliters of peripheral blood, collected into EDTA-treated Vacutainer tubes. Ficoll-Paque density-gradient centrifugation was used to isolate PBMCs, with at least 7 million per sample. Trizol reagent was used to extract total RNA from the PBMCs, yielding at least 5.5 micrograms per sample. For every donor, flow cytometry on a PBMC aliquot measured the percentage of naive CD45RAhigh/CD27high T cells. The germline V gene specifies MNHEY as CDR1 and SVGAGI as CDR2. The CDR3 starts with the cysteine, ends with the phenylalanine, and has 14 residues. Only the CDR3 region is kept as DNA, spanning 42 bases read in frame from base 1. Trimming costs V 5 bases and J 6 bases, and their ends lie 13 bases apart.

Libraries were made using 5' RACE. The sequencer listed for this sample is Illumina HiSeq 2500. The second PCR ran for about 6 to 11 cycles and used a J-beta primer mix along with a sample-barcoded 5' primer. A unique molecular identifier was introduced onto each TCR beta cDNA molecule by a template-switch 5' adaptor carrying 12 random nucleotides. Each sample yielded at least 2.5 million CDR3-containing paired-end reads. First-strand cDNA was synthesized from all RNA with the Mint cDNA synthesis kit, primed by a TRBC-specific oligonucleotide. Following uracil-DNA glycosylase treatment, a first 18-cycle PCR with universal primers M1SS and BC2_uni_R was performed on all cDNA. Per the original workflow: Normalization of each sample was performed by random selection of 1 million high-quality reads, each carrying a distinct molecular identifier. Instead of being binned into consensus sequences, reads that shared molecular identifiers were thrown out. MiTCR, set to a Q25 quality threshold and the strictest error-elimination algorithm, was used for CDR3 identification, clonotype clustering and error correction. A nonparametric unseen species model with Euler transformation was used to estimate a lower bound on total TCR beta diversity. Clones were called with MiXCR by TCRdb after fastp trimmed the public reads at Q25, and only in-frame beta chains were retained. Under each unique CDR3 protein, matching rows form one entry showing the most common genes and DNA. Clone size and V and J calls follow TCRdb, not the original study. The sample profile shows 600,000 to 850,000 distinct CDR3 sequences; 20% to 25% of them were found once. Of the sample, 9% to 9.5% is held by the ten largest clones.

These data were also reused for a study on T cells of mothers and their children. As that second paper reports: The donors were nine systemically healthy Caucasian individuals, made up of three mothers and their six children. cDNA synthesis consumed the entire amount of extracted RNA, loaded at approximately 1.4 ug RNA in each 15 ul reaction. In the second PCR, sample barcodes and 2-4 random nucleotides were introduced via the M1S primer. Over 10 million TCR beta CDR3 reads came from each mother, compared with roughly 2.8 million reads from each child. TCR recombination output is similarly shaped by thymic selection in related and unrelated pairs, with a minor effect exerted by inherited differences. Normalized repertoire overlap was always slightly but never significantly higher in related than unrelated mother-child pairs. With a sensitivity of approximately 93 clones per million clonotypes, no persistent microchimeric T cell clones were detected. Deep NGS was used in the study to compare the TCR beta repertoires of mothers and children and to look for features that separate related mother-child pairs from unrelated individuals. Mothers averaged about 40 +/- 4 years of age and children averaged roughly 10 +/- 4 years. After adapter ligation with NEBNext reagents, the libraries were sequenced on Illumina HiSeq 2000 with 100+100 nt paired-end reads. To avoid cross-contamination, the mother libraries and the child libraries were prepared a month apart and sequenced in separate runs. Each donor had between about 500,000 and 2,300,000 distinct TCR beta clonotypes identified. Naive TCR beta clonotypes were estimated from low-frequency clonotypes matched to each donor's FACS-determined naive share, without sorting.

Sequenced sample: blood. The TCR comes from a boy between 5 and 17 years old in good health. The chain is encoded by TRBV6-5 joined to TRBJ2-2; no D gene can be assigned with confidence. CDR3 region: CASSTQRLSGELFF. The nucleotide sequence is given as TGTGCCAGCAGTACACAAAGGCTTTCCGGGGAGCTGTTTTTT.